The 18 T cell receptor beta chains listed next were all sequenced from one sample in a study of shared clonotypes between healthy human individuals. The table came from immunoSEQ multiplex PCR; TCRdb's copy has only in-frame clones and leaves some out. Of about 1.5 million clones in the sample, 98% were seen once. Sequencing was performed on naive CD4+ T cells sorted from blood. Subset: CD45RA+ positively selected. Receptors were obtained from a man in his thirties or forties in good health.

J is TRBJ2-7 and V is TRBV28; tentatively, D is TRBD1 (6 bases). Trimming stripped 2 bases from V and 7 bases from J, with 18 bases between. This CDR3 comprises 15 residues. Germline CDR1 MDHEN, CDR2 SYDVKM. CDR3 DNA: TGTGCCAGCAGTTTAGACCAGGGGTATTCGAGGGAGCAGTACTTC. The encoded protein is CASSLDQGYSREQYF.

The chain recombines TRBV29-1 with TRBJ2-1; possibly TRBD1 for D (5 bases). The CDR3 sequence is 14 residues long. Germline CDR1 is SQVTM and CDR2 is ANQGSEA. Trimming took off 4 bases at V and 3 bases at J, with 13 bases between the two ends. The DNA for the CDR3 is TGCAGCGTTGTGGAAAGGGGTTACTACAATGAGCAGTTCTTC. Translation: CSVVERGYYNEQFF.

As regards this clone: This same CDR3 is encoded by further DNA sequences in the sample. The rearrangement uses TRBV28 and TRBJ2-1, with unresolved D. CDR1 and CDR2 (germline): MDHEN, SYDVKM. Trimming pared 1 base from V and 5 bases from J, leaving 0 bases between. This CDR3 region has 11 residues. The CDR3 protein is CASSLYNEQFF. The CDR3 DNA reads as TGTGCCAGCAGTTTATACAATGAGCAGTTCTTC.

The genes are TRBV4-1 and TRBJ1-4, with TRBD1 identical over 8 bases. The trim removed 0 bases at V and 8 bases at J, leaving 5 bases unmatched. The length of the CDR3 is 15 residues. The germline V gene has CDR1 MGHRA and CDR2 YSYEKL. The CDR3 spells CASSQEGTGKEKLFF. CDR3 bases: TGCGCCAGCAGCCAAGAGGGGACAGGCAAGGAAAAACTGTTTTTT.

The chain couples TRBV5-3 to TRBJ1-2, with D perhaps TRBD1 (5 bases). TRBV5-3 belongs to the ORF category, with a function that is uncertain. V was trimmed by 8 bases and J by 2 bases, leaving 16 bases between them. The CDR3 loop spans 14 amino acids. The CDR3 loop is CASSRNSGNYGYTF. CDR3 DNA: TGTGCCAGCAGCCGAAACTCAGGGAACTATGGCTACACCTTC.

The CDR3 DNA sequence: TGTGCCAGCAGCCGCCAAAGTTCCTGGGACTACGAGCAGTACTTC. Protein sequence: CASSRQSSWDYEQYF. The chain employs TRBV5-4 and TRBJ2-7; D call uncertain. The CDR3 totals 15 residues. V lost 4 bases and J lost 3, with 17 bases in between. CDR1 SGHNT and CDR2 YYREEE come from the germline V gene (reference sequence).

V gene TRBV19 combines with J gene TRBJ2-7; 9 bases align to TRBD1. V gave up 6 bases and J gave up 2 bases; unmatched junction bases: 8. This CDR3 is built from 15 residues. Germline lookup yields CDR1 LNHDA and CDR2 SQIVND (reference sequence). CDR3 loop: CASRETGTGPYEQYF. The CDR3 coding sequence is TGTGCCAGTAGAGAAACCGGGACAGGGCCCTACGAGCAGTACTTC.

J is TRBJ2-7 and V is TRBV28; 8 bases line up with TRBD1. The trim removed 7 bases at V and 6 bases at J, leaving 11 bases unmatched. Per the germline V gene, CDR1 is MDHEN and CDR2 is SYDVKM. There are 14 residues in the CDR3. In DNA, the CDR3 is TGTGCCAGCAACGAGTCAGGGGGACAGGCCGAGCAGTACTTC. Its protein product is CASNESGGQAEQYF.

Regarding this clone: This CDR3 is also generated by other DNA sequences in the sample. This chain connects TRBV5-5 to TRBJ2-3; perhaps TRBD1 as D (5 bases). In germline, CDR1 is SGHKS, CDR2 YYEKEE (reference sequence). V lost 3 bases and J lost 5, with 7 bases in between. This CDR3 contains 12 residues. CDR3 nucleotides: TGTGCCAGCAGCTCCCAGGGAGATACGCAGTATTTT. Translation gives CASSSQGDTQYF.

The rearrangement uses TRBV19 and TRBJ1-5; TRBD1 agrees at 7 bases. Germline values: CDR1 LNHDA, CDR2 SQIVND (reference sequence). The CDR3 extends over 15 amino acids. V dropped 1 base and J dropped 7; count of bases not matched to a gene: 7. CDR3 protein: CASSIATGARQPQHF. In nucleotides, the CDR3 is TGTGCCAGTAGTATAGCAACAGGGGCCCGGCAGCCCCAGCATTTT.

The CDR3 DNA sequence: TGTGCCAGCAGCTTAGAATTCTGGGGCGCTGAAGCTTTCTTT. Its translation: CASSLEFWGAEAFF. The chain has TRBV7-2 and TRBJ1-1, with D possibly being TRBD1 (5 bases). From germline, CDR1 is SGHTA and CDR2 FQGNSA. The CDR3 contains 14 residues. Trimming removed 1 base at V and 6 bases at J, with 12 bases between.

The chain is built from TRBV7-6 and TRBJ1-2; D is possibly TRBD1 (6 bases). Trimming took 5 bases from V and 0 from J, leaving 13 bases between them. Germline V gene data show CDR1 as SGHVS and CDR2 as FNYEAQ. This CDR3 contains 15 residues. The CDR3 loop is CASSPLAGANYGYTF. DNA of the CDR3: TGTGCCAGCAGCCCACTCGCAGGGGCTAACTATGGCTACACCTTC.

This clone was found a few times. The rearrangement links TRBV9 to TRBJ1-4, with D perhaps matching TRBD1 (6 bases). Trimming took off 3 bases at V and 13 bases at J, with 19 bases between the two ends. The CDR3 covers 14 residues. The germline V gene has CDR1 SGDLS and CDR2 YYNGEE. The CDR3 DNA reads as TGTGCCAGCAGCGCAAAAGGGACACTGGATTTACTGTTTTTT. Its translation: CASSAKGTLDLLFF.

This chain joins TRBV15 and TRBJ2-5, with a weak D call TRBD1 (5 bases). Germline CDR1 LNHNV, CDR2 YYDKDF (reference sequence). The CDR3 has 20 amino acids. Trimming removed 0 bases from V and 4 bases from J, with 27 bases in between. CDR3 DNA sequence: TGTGCCACCAGCAGAGATGATGTGGTATGGGGCCATTCATACGCAGAGACCCAGTACTTC. Protein product: CATSRDDVVWGHSYAETQYF.

The rearrangement uses TRBV7-8 and TRBJ2-2; D ambiguous. Germline V gene sequence: CDR1 SGHVS, CDR2 FQNEAQ. V lost 2 bases and J lost 2, with 9 bases in between. The CDR3 loop spans 15 amino acids. The CDR3 reads CASSLLGSNTGELFF. DNA for the CDR3: TGTGCCAGCAGCTTACTGGGGTCTAACACCGGGGAGCTGTTTTTT.

In the case of this clone: The same CDR3 arises from other DNA sequences in this sample as well. The J gene is TRBJ2-7, the V gene TRBV19; the D is unclear. Trimming shortened V by 5 bases and J by 1 base, and 3 bases separated the two germline ends. This CDR3 is 11 amino acids long. The germline CDR1 and CDR2 sequences are LNHDA and SQIVND (reference sequence). The CDR3 nucleotides read TGTGCCAGTAGTGCGTCCTACGAGCAGTACTTC. Residues: CASSASYEQYF.

This clone was recorded only once. The genes are TRBV6-5 and TRBJ1-2, with 7 bases aligning to TRBD1. CDR1 and CDR2 from the germline V gene are MNHEY and SVGAGI. Trimming removed 2 bases from V and 7 bases from J; junction bases left unmatched: 4. The CDR3 runs 13 residues. The CDR3 region is CASSYGTVRGYTF. Written as DNA, the CDR3 is TGTGCCAGCAGTTACGGGACAGTTCGTGGCTACACCTTC.

Comment on this clone: One end of the junction fails to match germline, which may point to a read error. CDR3: CASSLVVKTEAFF. The CDR3 DNA sequence: TGTGCCAGCAGTTTAGTGGTGAAGACTGAAGCTTTCTTT. The chain recombines TRBV7-2 with TRBJ1-1; no clear D. The CDR3 extends over 13 amino acids. Germline loops: CDR1 SGHTA, CDR2 FQGNSA.